A single sample gave rise to the 16 T cell receptor beta chains below, sequenced in a study of cytomegalovirus exposure and HLA in healthy donors. Amplification used 60 Vbeta primers and 13 Jbeta primers. Profiled with immunoSEQ multiplex PCR; TCRdb holds only in-frame clones, not every one. The sample has 130,000 to 150,000 clones; about 80% are singletons. The material sequenced was PBMCs. The receptors were sampled from a man aged 35-49 years in good health and CMV-seronegative.

V is TRBV2 and J is TRBJ2-2; 13 bases fit TRBD2. The ends lost 2 bases at V and 2 bases at J; junction bases unmatched: 5. The length of the CDR3 is 18 residues. The V gene's germline CDR1 is SNHLY and CDR2 FYNNEI. The CDR3 coding sequence is TGTGCCAGCAGTGAATCTGGACTAGCGGGAGTAAACACCGGGGAGCTGTTTTTT. Amino acid sequence: CASSESGLAGVNTGELFF.

V and J are TRBV5-1 and TRBJ2-1; TRBD2 aligns across 7 bases. The V gene's germline CDR1 is SGHRS and CDR2 YFSETQ. V lost 2 bases, J lost 0 bases, and 2 bases stayed unmatched. The CDR3 is 15 amino acids. This chain's CDR3 is CASSLAGTSYNEQFF. DNA for the CDR3: TGCGCCAGCAGCTTAGCGGGGACCTCCTACAATGAGCAGTTCTTC.

The V gene is TRBV7-3, the J gene TRBJ2-1; tentatively, D is TRBD2 (6 bases). The V gene lost 6 bases and the J gene lost 7 bases, with 16 bases spanning the gap. The germline CDR1 and CDR2 sequences are SGHTA and FQGTGA. This CDR3 contains 14 residues. The CDR3 protein is CASSYSGGGNEQFF. CDR3 coding DNA: TGTGCCAGCAGTTACAGCGGAGGAGGGAATGAGCAGTTCTTC. The variable domain in full, completed from reference TRBV7-3 and TRBJ2-1, reads GAGVSQTPSNKVTEKGKYVELRCDPISGHTALYWYRQSLGQGPEFLIYFQGTGAADDSGLPNDRFFAVRPEGSVSTLKIQRTERGDSAVYLCASSYSGGGNEQFFGPGTRLTVL.

The J gene is TRBJ2-2, the V gene TRBV15; TRBD2 might be the D (6 bases). The CDR3 totals 15 residues. Trimming left V 6 bases short and J 6 bases short, with 17 bases between. Germline V gene data show CDR1 as LNHNV and CDR2 as YYDKDF (reference sequence). The CDR3 nucleotides are TGTGCCACCAGGTGGGTGACTAGGGTGTCCGGGGAGCTGTTTTTT. Residues: CATRWVTRVSGELFF.

The chain links TRBV12-5 to TRBJ2-7; D unclear. The V end was cut by 1 base, the J end by 7 bases, with 8 bases between. Germline CDR1 reads LGHNT; CDR2 reads FRNRAP. This CDR3 spans 12 amino acids. The CDR3 sequence is CASGLDAMEQYF. The CDR3 DNA follows: TGTGCTAGTGGTTTGGATGCTATGGAGCAGTACTTC. The whole variable domain, filled in from reference TRBV12-5 and TRBJ2-7, reads DARVTQTPRHKVTEMGQEVTMRCQPILGHNTVFWYRQTMMQGLELLAYFRNRAPLDDSGMPKDRFSAEMPDATLATLKIQPSEPRDSAVYFCASGLDAMEQYFGPGTRLTVT.

In its sample, this clone was seen once. The chain joins TRBV25-1 to TRBJ1-5; weak D call: TRBD1 (5 bases). The germline gives CDR1 MGHDK, CDR2 SYGVNS. V lost 4 bases and J 4 bases, leaving 11 bases between the germline ends. The CDR3 consists of 14 residues. The CDR3 reads CASSGGGGNQPQHF. The CDR3 DNA follows: TGTGCCAGCAGTGGGGGCGGGGGAAATCAGCCCCAGCATTTT.

This rearrangement joins TRBV4-3 to TRBJ2-5; D is possibly TRBD2 (6 bases). The ends were cut back, 1 base at V and 1 base at J, with 13 bases in the middle. This CDR3 comprises 16 residues. In germline, CDR1 is LGHNA, CDR2 YSLEER. The CDR3 reads CASSQGGGSPQETQYF. The CDR3 DNA follows: TGCGCCAGCAGCCAAGGTGGGGGGTCTCCCCAAGAGACCCAGTACTTC.

The chain combines TRBV7-3 with TRBJ1-1, with D perhaps matching TRBD1 (5 bases). CDR3 length: 13 residues. The V and J ends lost 5 bases and 3 bases respectively, with 10 bases between them. Germline CDR1 reads SGHTA; CDR2 reads FQGTGA. The CDR3 is CASSPRGDTEAFF. CDR3 nucleotides: TGTGCCAGCAGCCCCCGGGGGGACACTGAAGCTTTCTTT.

This clone has just a few counts. The V call is TRBV7-2, the J call TRBJ1-4; D possibly corresponds to TRBD1 (6 bases). The V gene's germline CDR1 is SGHTA and CDR2 FQGNSA. V was trimmed by 0 bases and J by 2 bases, leaving 10 bases between them. This CDR3 has 16 residues. The CDR3 DNA follows: TGTGCCAGCAGCTTAGCTACAGGGTTTACTAATGAAAAACTGTTTTTT. Its protein is CASSLATGFTNEKLFF.

This clone has just one count. The rearrangement uses TRBV9 and TRBJ2-3; 10 nucleotides agree with TRBD2. The V segment lost 1 base and the J segment 4 bases; nucleotides outside the gene matches: 6. The CDR3 runs 16 residues. Germline CDR1 and CDR2: SGDLS and YYNGEE. The CDR3 reads CASSVPSGGASDTQYF. The CDR3 DNA sequence: TGTGCCAGCAGCGTACCCAGCGGGGGGGCCTCAGATACGCAGTATTTT.

This CDR3 is CASSYLGQGPTGELFF. For the CDR3, the DNA is TGTGCCAGCAGCTACCTCGGACAGGGCCCTACCGGGGAGCTGTTTTTT. The chain has TRBV7-9 and TRBJ2-2; 8 nucleotides align to TRBD1. This CDR3 comprises 16 residues. V dropped 4 bases and J dropped 5; count of bases not matched to a gene: 9. From germline, CDR1 is SEHNR and CDR2 FQNEAQ (reference sequence). The full variable domain, rest sourced from reference TRBV7-9 and TRBJ2-2, is DTGVSQNPRHKITKRGQNVTFRCDPISEHNRLYWYRQTLGQGPEFLTYFQNEAQLEKSRLLSDRFSAERPKGSFSTLEIQRTEQGDSAMYLCASSYLGQGPTGELFFGEGSRLTVL.

The J gene is TRBJ2-1, the V gene TRBV2; TRBD2 aligns across 13 bases. V lost 9 bases to trimming and J lost 8 bases; unmatched junction nucleotides: 4. CDR1 and CDR2 (germline): SNHLY, FYNNEI. The CDR3 length is 13 residues. CDR3 amino acids: CARTSGGAHEQFF. CDR3 bases: TGTGCCAGAACTAGCGGGGGGGCCCATGAGCAGTTCTTC.

The rearrangement links TRBV2 to TRBJ2-5; a weak D match, TRBD2 (7 bases). Germline V lookup: CDR1 SNHLY, CDR2 FYNNEI. This CDR3 has 15 residues. With 6 bases removed from V and 2 bases from J, the gap between germline ends came to 16 bases. The DNA for the CDR3 is TGTGCCAGCAGCGATTGGGGAGGGGGTCAAGAGACCCAGTACTTC. It yields the protein CASSDWGGGQETQYF.

This rearrangement joins TRBV6-1 to TRBJ1-5; a weak D match, TRBD1 (6 bases). CDR1 and CDR2 (germline): MNHNS, SASEGT. This CDR3 spans 19 amino acids. Trimming shortened V by 4 bases and J by 0 bases, and 22 bases separated the two germline ends. DNA for the CDR3: TGTGCCAGCAGTGGAGGGACATTCTATAGGGGCTATAGCAATCAGCCCCAGCATTTT. Protein: CASSGGTFYRGYSNQPQHF.

This chain connects TRBV7-3 to TRBJ1-6, with TRBD1 matching over 8 bases. This CDR3 is built from 15 residues. With V trimmed by 5 bases and J by 6 bases, 6 bases remained unmatched. Germline V gene sequence: CDR1 SGHTA, CDR2 FQGTGA. CDR3 DNA: TGTGCCAGCAGCCCCGACAGGGGCCCTAATTCACCCCTCCACTTT. Protein: CASSPDRGPNSPLHF.

This chain joins TRBV10-3 and TRBJ1-5; no firm D call. The V gene lost 0 bases and the J gene lost 5 bases, with 11 bases spanning the gap. The CDR3 covers 15 residues. The germline V gene has CDR1 ENHRY and CDR2 SYGVKD. The CDR3 DNA follows: TGTGCCATCAGTGAGTCAGGCGGGAGCCATCAGCCCCAGCATTTT. This encodes CAISESGGSHQPQHF.